This T cell receptor beta chain was sequenced during a study of PD-1 blockade in classical Hodgkin lymphoma. Trimming took 0 bases from V and 3 from J, leaving 14 bases between them. The germline V gene encodes CDR1 MNHEY and CDR2 SVGAGI. The length of the CDR3 is 16 residues. Each patient experienced a relapse that followed autologous stem cell transplantation, and brentuximab vedotin exposure varied. Assay used: immunoSEQ multiplex PCR; TCRdb lists only in-frame clones, some missing. The table records about 84,000 clones, around 86% of them present only once. The gene calls are TRBV6-5 and TRBJ1-1, with D unclear. This sequence originates from a human donor with classical Hodgkin lymphoma. This sample comprised peripheral blood mononuclear cells (PBMCs), obtained at baseline. CDR3 protein: CASSYSSSGSDTEAFF. The CDR3 DNA sequence: TGTGCCAGCAGTTACTCGAGCAGCGGGTCGGACACTGAAGCTTTCTTT.